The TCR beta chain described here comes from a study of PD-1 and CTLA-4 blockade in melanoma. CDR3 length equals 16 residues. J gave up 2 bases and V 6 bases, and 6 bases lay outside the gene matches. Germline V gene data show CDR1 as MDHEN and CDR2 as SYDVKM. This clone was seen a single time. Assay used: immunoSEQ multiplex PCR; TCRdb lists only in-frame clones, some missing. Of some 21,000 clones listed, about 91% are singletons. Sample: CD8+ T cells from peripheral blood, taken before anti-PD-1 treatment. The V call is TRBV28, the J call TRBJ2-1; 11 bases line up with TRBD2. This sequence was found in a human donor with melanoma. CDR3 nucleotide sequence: TGTGCCAGCAGCTCCCTAGCGGGGGGAACCTACAATGAGCAGTTCTTC. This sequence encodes CASSSLAGGTYNEQFF.